This T cell receptor (beta chain) was retrieved from a study of beta chain features in type 1 diabetes. The whole isolated RNA underwent reverse transcription, so sequencing captured expressed TCRB transcripts. The protocol was immunoSEQ multiplex PCR, while the TCRdb copy is restricted to in-frame clones and leaves out a portion. The sample lists 680,000 or so clones; about 14% were seen once. Only a few counts were recorded for this clone. V gave up 4 bases and J gave up 0 bases; unmatched junction bases: 4. The CDR3 covers 15 residues. Germline V CDR1 and CDR2: SGHDT, YYEEEE. This clonotype was obtained from a young man in good health. This sequence joins TRBV5-6 and TRBJ1-5, with 7 positions matching TRBD1. The sample taken for sequencing was naive CD4+ T cells from blood. The CDR3 DNA sequence: TGTGCCAGCAGCGTCAGGGGGTATAGCAATCAGCCCCAGCATTTT. Amino acid sequence: CASSVRGYSNQPQHF.